The source of this T cell receptor (beta chain) is a study of T cell responses to AZD1222 COVID-19 vaccine. Sequencing was performed with immunoSEQ multiplex PCR; in TCRdb, only in-frame clones are kept and a portion is missing. Of more than 95,000 clones listed, roughly 85% were seen once; the top ten hold 3% to 4.5%. V gave up 2 bases and J gave up 3 bases, with 9 bases separating them. There are 14 residues in the CDR3. Germline assignment: CDR1 MNHEY and CDR2 SMNVEV (reference sequence). This sample comprised peripheral blood, obtained on day 0 of MenACWY control vaccination. The TCR sequence derives from an adult in good health. This rearrangement joins TRBV27 to TRBJ2-3; possible D gene TRBD1, 6 bases. This CDR3 is CASSLGQGTDTQYF. In DNA form, the CDR3 reads TGTGCCAGCAGTTTAGGGCAGGGGACAGATACGCAGTATTTT.